These 28 T cell receptor beta chains were all obtained from the same sample, sequenced in a study of cytomegalovirus exposure and HLA in healthy donors. Primers: 60 Vbeta forward and 13 Jbeta reverse. Profiling relied on immunoSEQ multiplex PCR, and the TCRdb table lists in-frame clones only, not all of them. The repertoire holds about 170,000 clones, with 79% as singletons. The sample taken for sequencing was PBMCs. The receptors were gathered from a woman in her 50s in good health and CMV-seronegative.

The chain combines TRBV19 with TRBJ1-1; tentatively, D is TRBD1 (6 bases). The CDR3 spans 13 residues. Germline loops: CDR1 LNHDA, CDR2 SQIVND (reference sequence). Trimming cost V 8 bases and J 3 bases, with 13 bases left between them. For the CDR3, the DNA is TGTGCCAGTCGCTTCACAGGGTACACTGAAGCTTTCTTT. Translation gives CASRFTGYTEAFF.

The chain uses TRBV19 and TRBJ2-2; a weak D match, TRBD2 (6 bases). Germline V gene data show CDR1 as LNHDA and CDR2 as SQIVND (reference sequence). V was shortened by 7 bases and J by 2 bases, with 17 bases between the two germline ends. This CDR3 is built from 16 residues. In DNA, the CDR3 is TGTGCCAGTACCCCGTTCCGGGGGACCAACACCGGGGAGCTGTTTTTT. Amino acid sequence: CASTPFRGTNTGELFF.

This rearrangement joins TRBV2 to TRBJ2-7; 8 nucleotides line up with TRBD2. This CDR3 is built from 15 residues. Germline CDR1 SNHLY, CDR2 FYNNEI. V trimming: 7 bases; J trimming: 5 bases; junction bases outside the gene matches: 13. The CDR3 region is CASKGWVSGSNEQYF. CDR3 nucleotide sequence: TGTGCCAGCAAGGGATGGGTCAGCGGGAGTAACGAGCAGTACTTC.

This clone was seen a few times. The chain carries TRBV12-1 and TRBJ2-7; the table's D gene call, TRBD2, was not cross checked with the DNA. TRBV12-1 is a pseudogene locus. The CDR3 consists of 15 residues. Here the CDR3 reads CASSFGGTSVYEQYF. CDR3 coding DNA: TGTGCCAGCAGCTTTGGGGGGACTAGTGTCTACGAGCAGTACTTC.

The chain combines TRBV28 with TRBJ2-5; 7 nucleotides align to TRBD2. Germline V gene data show CDR1 as MDHEN and CDR2 as SYDVKM. This CDR3 is built from 15 residues. V shed 5 bases, J shed 5 bases, and the junction held 11 bases outside the gene matches. As DNA, the CDR3 is TGTGCCAGCAGTCCCGTATCGGGGGGTTGGGAGACCCAGTACTTC. Protein product: CASSPVSGGWETQYF.

This clone was found a few times. This chain connects TRBV6-1 to TRBJ2-3, with a tentative D call TRBD2 (6 bases). This CDR3 is built from 15 residues. Germline-derived CDR1 and CDR2 are MNHNS and SASEGT. The V gene lost 3 bases and the J gene lost 0 bases, with 10 bases spanning the gap. Here the CDR3 DNA reads TGTGCCAGCAGTGACTTAGGGACTAGCACAGATACGCAGTATTTT. Amino acid sequence: CASSDLGTSTDTQYF.

This chain links TRBV5-4 with TRBJ1-2; the match to TRBD1 covers 8 bases. Trimming removed 0 bases from V and 12 bases from J; junction bases left unmatched: 7. CDR3 size: 13 residues. CDR1 SGHNT and CDR2 YYREEE come from the germline V gene (reference sequence). The CDR3 here is CASSLGQGASHTF. CDR3 coding DNA: TGTGCCAGCAGCTTGGGGCAGGGGGCCTCCCACACCTTC.

The genes are TRBV7-2 and TRBJ1-3, with D tentatively TRBD1 (6 bases). Trimming took 1 base from V and 1 from J, leaving 11 bases between them. The germline V gene has CDR1 SGHTA and CDR2 FQGNSA. The length of the CDR3 is 16 residues. The CDR3 DNA reads TGTGCCAGCAGCTTAGGCCCTGGACAGTCTGGAAACACCATATATTTT. This translates into CASSLGPGQSGNTIYF.

The rearrangement links TRBV5-6 to TRBJ2-3; 7 bases match TRBD1. Unmatched junction bases numbered 9, after V lost 3 bases and J lost 2 bases. Germline assignment: CDR1 SGHDT and CDR2 YYEEEE. The CDR3 consists of 16 residues. The CDR3 bases are TGTGCCAGCAGCTCATACCGGGACAGATACACAGATACGCAGTATTTT. This codes for CASSSYRDRYTDTQYF.

In its sample, this clone was seen a few times. Written as DNA, the CDR3 is TGTGCCAGCACGGTAACGGGGGACTATGGCTACACCTTC. It is translated as CASTVTGDYGYTF. This chain connects TRBV28 to TRBJ1-2; weak D call: TRBD1 (5 bases). Trimming took 7 bases from V and 3 from J, leaving 12 bases between them. Germline CDR1 MDHEN, CDR2 SYDVKM. CDR3 size: 13 residues.

This rearrangement joins TRBV2 to TRBJ1-5; D may be TRBD1 (5 bases). CDR1 SNHLY and CDR2 FYNNEI come from the germline V gene. The CDR3 consists of 14 residues. The germline V and J ends were trimmed by 6 bases and 3 bases, with 12 bases remaining between them. DNA of the CDR3: TGTGCCAGCAGCGGACGGACATACAATCAGCCCCAGCATTTT. Protein sequence: CASSGRTYNQPQHF.

This clone was detected once. V is TRBV5-1 and J is TRBJ2-7; 7 bases are a match to TRBD2. The length of the CDR3 is 12 residues. Trimming took 3 bases from V and 6 from J; bases not matched to a gene: 3. CDR1 and CDR2 (germline): SGHRS, YFSETQ. The CDR3 DNA reads TGCGCCAGCAGCTGGGGGGGATCCGAGCAGTACTTC. Its protein is CASSWGGSEQYF. Using reference TRBV5-1 and TRBJ2-7 for the parts outside the CDR3, the full variable domain is KAGVTQTPRYLIKTRGQQVTLSCSPISGHRSVSWYQQTPGQGLQFLFEYFSETQRNKGNFPGRFSGRQFSNSRSEMNVSTLELGDSALYLCASSWGGSEQYFGPGTRLTVT.

This chain connects TRBV28 to TRBJ2-1; 7 bases fit TRBD2. Germline V gene data show CDR1 as MDHEN and CDR2 as SYDVKM. V dropped 3 bases and J dropped 4; count of bases not matched to a gene: 3. The CDR3 length is 14 residues. CDR3 DNA: TGTGCCAGCAGTTTCGCGGGAGAGTACAATGAGCAGTTCTTC. Protein product: CASSFAGEYNEQFF.

V is TRBV10-2 and J is TRBJ1-5; TRBD1 agrees at 8 bases. CDR3 length equals 14 residues. CDR1 is WSHSY, CDR2 SAAADI, per germline. V dropped 4 bases and J dropped 1; count of bases not matched to a gene: 0. The CDR3 bases are TGCGCCAGCAGTGGGACAGGGAGCAATCAGCCCCAGCATTTT. Residues: CASSGTGSNQPQHF.

Worth noting for this clone: At one boundary the junction diverges from the germline segment, which might be a read error. This sequence joins TRBV7-9 and TRBJ2-7, with 7 bases that match TRBD1. CDR1 and CDR2 from the germline V gene are SEHNR and FQNEAQ (reference sequence). The CDR3 is 11 residues long. The CDR3 here is CSSSPQGEQYF. The DNA of the CDR3 is TGTTCCAGCAGCCCACAGGGGGAGCAGTACTTC.

The V call is TRBV29-1, the J call TRBJ2-5, with D possibly TRBD1 on 5 matching bases. V lost 4 bases and J 1 base, leaving 16 bases between the germline ends. Per the germline V gene, CDR1 is SQVTM and CDR2 is ANQGSEA. The CDR3 spans 15 residues. The CDR3 reads CSVVGEKGAQETQYF. The CDR3 DNA follows: TGCAGCGTTGTTGGAGAAAAAGGGGCCCAAGAGACCCAGTACTTC.

V gene TRBV9 combines with J gene TRBJ2-5; 10 nucleotides match TRBD2. The CDR3 runs 17 residues. V lost 0 bases, J lost 4 bases, and 9 bases stayed unmatched. Germline CDR1 SGDLS, CDR2 YYNGEE. The CDR3 coding sequence is TGTGCCAGCAGCGTAGGGCTAGCGGGGGCGGCAGGAGAGACCCAGTACTTC. Translation gives CASSVGLAGAAGETQYF. Together with reference TRBV9 and TRBJ2-5, the CDR3 gives the full variable domain: DSGVTQTPKHLITATGQRVTLRCSPRSGDLSVYWYQQSLDQGLQFLIQYYNGEERAKGNILERFSAQQFPDLHSELNLSSLELGDSALYFCASSVGLAGAAGETQYFGPGTRLLVL.

The V gene is TRBV11-2, the J gene TRBJ2-3; D gene ambiguous. The CDR3 consists of 14 residues. Trimming took off 1 base at V and 5 bases at J, with 10 bases between the two ends. Germline V gene data show CDR1 as SGHAT and CDR2 as FQNNGV. The CDR3 sequence: CASSLGLTGDTQYF. CDR3 bases: TGTGCCAGCAGCTTAGGGCTAACGGGAGATACGCAGTATTTT.

The rearrangement joins TRBV6-5 to TRBJ2-5; TRBD1 agrees at 8 bases. CDR3 length: 15 residues. Trimming at V came to 5 bases and at J to 1 base, leaving 6 bases not matched to a gene. Germline V gene data show CDR1 as MNHEY and CDR2 as SVGAGI. The CDR3 reads CASSTGGSCQETQYF. The CDR3 DNA reads as TGTGCCAGCAGTACAGGGGGATCGTGCCAAGAGACCCAGTACTTC.

This clone came up a few times. The chain recombines TRBV7-6 with TRBJ1-3, with D unresolved. CDR3 length equals 14 residues. Per germline, CDR1 SGHVS and CDR2 FNYEAQ. V lost 4 bases and J lost 4, with 11 bases in between. CDR3 in DNA: TGTGCCAGCAGCTCGGCGGGTAGCGGAAACACCATATATTTT. Translated, it gives CASSSAGSGNTIYF.

Details on this clone: Different DNA sequences within this sample yield the same CDR3. This chain joins TRBV5-1 and TRBJ2-7; unclear D gene. The germline CDR1 and CDR2 sequences are SGHRS and YFSETQ. The CDR3 is 14 amino acids. V lost 0 bases and J 1 base, leaving 8 bases between the germline ends. For the CDR3, the DNA is TGCGCCAGCAGCTTGGGGGCAGGATCCTACGAGCAGTACTTC. This translates into CASSLGAGSYEQYF.

The rearrangement uses TRBV2 and TRBJ2-7, with 8 bases matching TRBD2. Germline V gene sequence: CDR1 SNHLY, CDR2 FYNNEI. The CDR3 loop spans 15 amino acids. The V gene end was trimmed by 3 bases and the J gene end by 5 bases; junction bases not matched to a gene: 9. CDR3 in amino acids: CASSEGLGGVHEQYF. DNA for the CDR3: TGTGCCAGCAGTGAGGGACTAGGTGGGGTCCACGAGCAGTACTTC.

A few counts support this clone. The gene calls are TRBV10-3 and TRBJ1-4, with D possibly matching TRBD1 (6 bases). This CDR3 contains 13 residues. The germline V gene has CDR1 ENHRY and CDR2 SYGVKD. V dropped 7 bases and J dropped 8 bases, with 14 bases sitting between them. CDR3 region: CAIKSGADEKLFF. In DNA, the CDR3 is TGTGCCATCAAGTCAGGGGCCGACGAAAAACTGTTTTTT.

The V call is TRBV28, the J call TRBJ2-7; 11 nucleotides agree with TRBD2. Germline loops: CDR1 MDHEN, CDR2 SYDVKM. After removal of 4 bases from V and 4 bases from J, the junction contained 6 bases not matched to a gene. This CDR3 contains 15 residues. The DNA of the CDR3 is TGTGCCAGCAGTTCACTAGCGGGAGTAGGGTACGAGCAGTACTTC. Translating it yields CASSSLAGVGYEQYF. Filled out from reference TRBV28 and TRBJ2-7, the complete variable domain reads DVKVTQSSRYLVKRTGEKVFLECVQDMDHENMFWYRQDPGLGLRLIYFSYDVKMKEKGDIPEGYSVSREKKERFSLILESASTNQTSMYLCASSSLAGVGYEQYFGPGTRLTVT.

The table lists this clone with a count of one. CDR3 coding DNA: TGTGCCAGCAGCCGAGACGGGACTAGCGGGAGCGTAGCGGACAATGAGCAGTTCTTC. The encoded protein is CASSRDGTSGSVADNEQFF. The J gene is TRBJ2-1, the V gene TRBV4-2; TRBD2 aligns across 14 bases. Germline trimming cut 4 bases from V and 5 bases from J; bases unmatched to any gene: 13. The germline V gene has CDR1 LGHNA and CDR2 YNFKEQ. The CDR3 length is 19 residues.

V usage is TRBV7-9 and J usage is TRBJ1-2; weak D call: TRBD1 (5 bases). The CDR3 contains 17 residues. Germline CDR1 is SEHNR and CDR2 is FQNEAQ (reference sequence). The germline V and J ends were trimmed by 2 bases and 0 bases, with 16 bases remaining between them. This CDR3 is CASSLWGGRAPNYGYTF. The DNA of the CDR3 is TGTGCCAGCAGCTTATGGGGGGGACGGGCCCCTAACTATGGCTACACCTTC. Drawing the rest from reference TRBV7-9 and TRBJ1-2, the complete variable domain is DTGVSQNPRHKITKRGQNVTFRCDPISEHNRLYWYRQTLGQGPEFLTYFQNEAQLEKSRLLSDRFSAERPKGSFSTLEIQRTEQGDSAMYLCASSLWGGRAPNYGYTFGSGTRLTVV.

V is TRBV28 and J is TRBJ2-7; weak D call: TRBD2 (7 bases). Germline V gene lookup returns CDR1 MDHEN and CDR2 SYDVKM. Trimming took off 3 bases at V and 2 bases at J, with 14 bases between the two ends. The CDR3 has 15 residues. CDR3 sequence (DNA): TGTGCCAGCAGTTTGGGGGGGGGCGTTACCTACGAGCAGTACTTC. Residues: CASSLGGGVTYEQYF.

The chain carries TRBV11-1 and TRBJ2-1, with D uncertain. Germline V CDR1 and CDR2: SGHAT, FQDESV (reference sequence). The V end was cut by 5 bases, the J end by 5 bases, with 7 bases between. The CDR3 runs to 12 residues. The CDR3 loop reads CASSGGNNEQFF. CDR3 coding DNA: TGTGCCAGCAGCGGCGGAAACAATGAGCAGTTCTTC.